This T cell receptor beta chain was documented in a study of molecular identifiers for immune sequencing clone quantification. The junction had 11 bases not matched to a gene; V was cut back by 3 bases and J by 9 bases. This CDR3 is built from 15 residues. The germline V gene encodes CDR1 LNHDA and CDR2 SQIVND (reference sequence). One entry per CDR3 protein results from TCRdb running MiXCR on the PCR reads. This sample has around 460,000 distinct CDR3 sequences; 25% occur once, and the top ten carry approximately 0.76%. Study results and caveats: Underestimated sizes of highly expanded clones could result from identical TCR molecules that share a barcode.

Comments on this clonotype: Its antigen remains unidentified.

This clonotype was sampled from a human donor in good health. Some libraries in this study had Jurkat cell RNA spiked in. Material for sequencing was naive CD8+ T cells from blood, with Jurkat cell RNA spiked in. Subset noted: FACS-sorted CD8+CD4-CCR7+CD45RA+ naive T cells. The genes are TRBV19 and TRBJ2-1, with 7 bases fitting TRBD2. The chain's CDR3 is CASSIVGGSTGEQFF. In DNA, the CDR3 is TGTGCCAGTAGTATTGTGGGGGGGTCTACGGGTGAGCAGTTCTTC.